The clone carrying this T cell receptor beta chain has a single count. Its specificity is unknown. This record belongs to a study of cytomegalovirus exposure and HLA in healthy donors. Study information: Assignment to the Caucasian-associated ancestry cluster applied to more than 75% of the approximately 400 genotyped donors.

Whole-study findings and limits: Earlier results showed most TCR beta V segments being productive about 87% or about 30% of the time.

A multiplex PCR was run with 60 Vbeta primers and 13 Jbeta primers. TCRdb keeps only in-frame clones here, not all; method: immunoSEQ multiplex PCR. The sample consists of fewer than 200,000 clones, around 67% of them appearing once. With V trimmed by 4 bases and J by 0 bases, 14 bases remained unmatched. The CDR3 is made up of 17 amino acids. Germline loops: CDR1 SQVTM, CDR2 ANQGSEA. The rearrangement links TRBV29-1 to TRBJ1-1; 7 bases map to TRBD1. The receptor comes from a woman between 18 and 29 years old in good health and CMV-seropositive. Material: PBMCs. This CDR3 reads CSVATGTARGLNTEAFF. In DNA form, the CDR3 reads TGCAGCGTTGCAACCGGGACAGCGAGGGGTTTGAACACTGAAGCTTTCTTT. The full variable domain, in which reference TRBV29-1 and TRBJ1-1 provide the parts outside the CDR3, is SAVISQKPSRDICQRGTSLTIQCQVDSQVTMMFWYRQQPGQSLTLIATANQGSEATYESGFVIDKFPISRPNLTFSTLTVSNMSPEDSSIYLCSVATGTARGLNTEAFFGQGTRLTVV.